The clone carrying this TCR beta chain was seen once. Its matching antigen is unknown. 60 Vbeta and 13 Jbeta primers were used in PCR. Assay: immunoSEQ multiplex PCR; the TCRdb copy retains only in-frame clones and omits some. The sample contains about 140,000 clones, 80% of which appear only once. These data are taken from a study of cytomegalovirus exposure and HLA in healthy donors. Overall study findings and caveats: Reports state that TCR beta sequences accurately predicted most subjects' HLA-A and HLA-B alleles. In a later analysis, TCR beta V- and J-gene trimming showed a link to a missense DCLRE1C variant.

This TCR derives from a man between 50 and 59 years old in good health and CMV-seronegative. Sequenced: PBMCs.

This CDR3 reads CASTLQGTNSPLHF. CDR3 in DNA: TGTGCCAGTACTCTACAGGGAACTAATTCACCCCTCCACTTT. The chain combines TRBV19 with TRBJ1-6, with D possibly matching TRBD1 (6 bases). The V end lost 7 bases, the J end lost 6 bases, and 13 bases lay between the germline ends. Germline V gene lookup returns CDR1 LNHDA and CDR2 SQIVND (reference sequence). The CDR3 is 14 amino acids.